This TCR beta chain derives from a study of blood T cell repertoires in COVID-19. CDR3 length: 15 residues. Trimming removed 0 bases at V and 2 bases at J, with 8 bases between. The germline CDR1 and CDR2 sequences are MNHEY and SVGAGI. Produced via immunoSEQ multiplex PCR; TCRdb's table is partial and in-frame only. The sample has about 170,000 clones; 85% to 95% are singletons. The sample comprised peripheral blood. This clonotype was sampled from a woman aged 50 to 60 with acute or convalescent COVID-19. The chain joins TRBV6-5 to TRBJ1-5, with a tentative D call TRBD1 (5 bases). The CDR3 loop is CASSYSRGGNQPQHF. The DNA of the CDR3 is TGTGCCAGCAGTTACTCTAGGGGTGGCAATCAGCCCCAGCATTTT.